The present entry profiles one T cell receptor beta chain with its context. Its antigen is unidentified. The data originate from a study of CD8+ T cells in alopecia areata. Study information: Treated patients received oral tofacitinib, 5 to 10 mg twice daily.

Treatment in this sample: oral pan-JAK inhibitor, 5-10 mg twice daily. RNA was extracted and reverse transcribed into cDNA as the sequencing template. Produced via immunoSEQ multiplex PCR; TCRdb's table is partial and in-frame only. This table holds over 150,000 clones, 50% to 65% found once. The CDR3 is made up of 15 amino acids. V dropped 3 bases and J dropped 5 bases, with 17 bases sitting between them. Germline loops: CDR1 SGHVS, CDR2 FNYEAQ. Study-wide points: Many expanded lesional clones persisted during tofacitinib (in both scalp and blood). Especially in alopecia totalis/universalis, lesional scalp showed greater clonality than normal scalp did. Treatment with tofacitinib significantly lowered scalp clonality and reduced expanded CD8+ clones among the top 100.

Sequencing was performed on CD8+ T cells sorted from blood, taken at week 24, from a patient treated with tofacitinib. V usage is TRBV7-6 and J usage is TRBJ2-7, with D possibly being TRBD1 (6 bases). This TCR was sampled from a human donor with alopecia areata. The CDR3: CASSFGPGTLNEQYF. The CDR3 nucleotides are TGTGCCAGCAGCTTCGGTCCCGGGACATTAAACGAGCAGTACTTC.